There are a few counts of the clone carrying this TCR beta chain. The target antigen is unknown. All of the isolated RNA was reverse transcribed, so expressed TCRB transcripts were sequenced. The data were produced by immunoSEQ multiplex PCR, yet TCRdb's version contains in-frame clones alone and is incomplete. Among roughly 450,000 clones listed, roughly 11% were seen once. The entry originates in a study of beta chain features in type 1 diabetes. V was trimmed by 7 bases and J by 2 bases, leaving 12 bases between them. Germline V gives CDR1 MNHNS, CDR2 SASEGT. The CDR3 has 15 amino acids. Broader study findings: Amplification by PCR could prefer shorter templates, with the same effect in patients and controls. Across all four CD4+ subsets, people with type 1 diabetes showed modestly shorter TCRB CDR3s.

The gene calls are TRBV6-1 and TRBJ2-6; tentative D call: TRBD1 (5 bases). The receptor comes from a woman between 18 and 29 years old in good health. The sample was naive CD4+ T cells from blood. In nucleotides, the CDR3 is TGTGCCAGCAATCGCGGCAGGGCTGGGGCCAACGTCCTGACTTTC. Its protein product is CASNRGRAGANVLTF.